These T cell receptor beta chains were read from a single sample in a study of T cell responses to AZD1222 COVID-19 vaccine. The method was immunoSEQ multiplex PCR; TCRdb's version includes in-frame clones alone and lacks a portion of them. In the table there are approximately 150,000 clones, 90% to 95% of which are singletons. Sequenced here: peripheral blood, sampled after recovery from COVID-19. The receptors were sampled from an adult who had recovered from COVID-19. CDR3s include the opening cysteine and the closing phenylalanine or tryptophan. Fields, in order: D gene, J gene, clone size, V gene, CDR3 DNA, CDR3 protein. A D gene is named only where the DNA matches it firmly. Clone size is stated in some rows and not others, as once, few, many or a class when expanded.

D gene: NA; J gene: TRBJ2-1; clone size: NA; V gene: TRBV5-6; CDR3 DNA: TGTGCCAGCAGCTTGGAAGAGATTTACAATGAGCAGTTCTTC; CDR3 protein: CASSLEEIYNEQFF
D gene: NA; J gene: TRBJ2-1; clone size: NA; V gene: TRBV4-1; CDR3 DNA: TGCGCCAGCAGCCATTCAGCAGGGTCCTACAATGAGCAGTTCTTC; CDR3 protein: CASSHSAGSYNEQFF
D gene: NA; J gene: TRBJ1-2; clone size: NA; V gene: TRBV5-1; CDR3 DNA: TGCGCCAGCAGCTTGGATCAGACAGCCTTTGTTTATGGCTACACCTTC; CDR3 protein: CASSLDQTAFVYGYTF
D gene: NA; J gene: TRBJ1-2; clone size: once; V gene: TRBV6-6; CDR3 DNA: TGTGCCAGCAGCACGACGAGATCCTATGGCTACACCTTC; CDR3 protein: CASSTTRSYGYTF
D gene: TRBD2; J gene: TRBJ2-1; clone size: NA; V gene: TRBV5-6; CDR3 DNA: TGTGCCAGCTGGGAGGGCACCGTCACCTACAATGAGCAGTTCTTC; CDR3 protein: CASWEGTVTYNEQFF
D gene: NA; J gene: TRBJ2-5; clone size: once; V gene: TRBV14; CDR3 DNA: TGTGCCAGCAGCCCGTGGACGGACATGGAGACCCAGTACTTC; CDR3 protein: CASSPWTDMETQYF
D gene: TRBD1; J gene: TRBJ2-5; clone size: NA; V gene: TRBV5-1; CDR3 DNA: TGCGCCAGCAGCTCGACAGGGGTTGTACGGGAGACCCAGTACTTC; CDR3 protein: CASSSTGVVRETQYF
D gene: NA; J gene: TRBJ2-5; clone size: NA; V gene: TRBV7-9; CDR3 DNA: TGTGCCAGCAGCACCCCGGGGTTGGGAAGGGAGACCCAGTACTTC; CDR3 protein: CASSTPGLGRETQYF
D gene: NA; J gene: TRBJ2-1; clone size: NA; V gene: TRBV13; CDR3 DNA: TGTGCCAGCAGCTTAGGGGGGACACACAATGAGCAGTTCTTC; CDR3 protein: CASSLGGTHNEQFF
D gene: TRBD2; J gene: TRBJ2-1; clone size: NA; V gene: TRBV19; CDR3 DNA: TGTGCCAGTAGTATAGGGACTAGCGGGAAAAATGAGCAGTTCTTC; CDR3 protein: CASSIGTSGKNEQFF
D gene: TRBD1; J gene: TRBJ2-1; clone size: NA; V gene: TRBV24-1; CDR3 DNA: TGTGCCACCAGTGATTCCCGGGACAGGGACGCCTACAATGAGCAGTTCTTC; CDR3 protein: CATSDSRDRDAYNEQFF
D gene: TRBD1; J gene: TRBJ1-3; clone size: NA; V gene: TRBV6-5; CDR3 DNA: TGTGCCAGCAGTTACTCCCGGCAGGGGGTAGGAAACACCATATATTTT; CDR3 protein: CASSYSRQGVGNTIYF
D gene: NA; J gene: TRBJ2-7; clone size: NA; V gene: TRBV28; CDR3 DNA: TGTGCCAGCCACCCTGCGCAGGAGCCCTACGAGCAGTACTTC; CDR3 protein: CASHPAQEPYEQYF
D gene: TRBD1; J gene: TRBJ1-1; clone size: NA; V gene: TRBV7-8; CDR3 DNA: TGTGCCAGCAGCCCTGGACAGGGGCTGAGGACTGAAGCTTTCTTT; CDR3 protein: CASSPGQGLRTEAFF
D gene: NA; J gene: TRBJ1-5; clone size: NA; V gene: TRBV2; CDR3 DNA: TGTGCCAGCAGCCTCGGGACATTGGGCGATCAGCCCCAGCATTTT; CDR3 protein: CASSLGTLGDQPQHF
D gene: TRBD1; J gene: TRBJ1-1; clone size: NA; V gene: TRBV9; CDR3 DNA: TGTGCCAGCAGCGTCCTTCCGACAGGGGTGGACACTGAAGCTTTCTTT; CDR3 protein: CASSVLPTGVDTEAFF
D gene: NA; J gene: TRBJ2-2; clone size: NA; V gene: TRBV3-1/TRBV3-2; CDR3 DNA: TGTGCCAGCAGCCAAACCGGGGAGCTGTTTTTT; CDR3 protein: CASSQTGELFF
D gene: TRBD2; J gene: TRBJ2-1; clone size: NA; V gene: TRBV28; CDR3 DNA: TGTGCCAGCAGTCCCGAGATAGCGGGAGGAAGGGATGAGCAGTTCTTC; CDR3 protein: CASSPEIAGGRDEQFF
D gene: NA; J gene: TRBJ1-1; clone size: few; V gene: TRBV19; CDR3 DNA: TGTGCCACAAGCTGGGACACCTACACTGAAGCTTTCTTT; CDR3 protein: CATSWDTYTEAFF
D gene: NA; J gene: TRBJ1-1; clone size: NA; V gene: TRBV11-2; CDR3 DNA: TGTGCCAGCAGCTTAGACTCGGGGGGGGCGACTGAAGCTTTCTTT; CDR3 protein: CASSLDSGGATEAFF
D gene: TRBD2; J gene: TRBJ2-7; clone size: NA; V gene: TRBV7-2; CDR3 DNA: TGTGCCAGCAGCTTAGCGGCTAGCGGGAGATACGAGCAGTACTTC; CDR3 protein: CASSLAASGRYEQYF
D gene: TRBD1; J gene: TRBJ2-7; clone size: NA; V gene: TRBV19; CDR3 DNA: TGTGCCAGTAGTCTCAGGACAGGAGACTACGAGCAGTACTTC; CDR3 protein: CASSLRTGDYEQYF
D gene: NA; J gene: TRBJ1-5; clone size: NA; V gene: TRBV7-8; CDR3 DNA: TGTGCCAGCAGCTCAGGGAGAACGGGGAATCAGCCCCAGCATTTT; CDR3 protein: CASSSGRTGNQPQHF
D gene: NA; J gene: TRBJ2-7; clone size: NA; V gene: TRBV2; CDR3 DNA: TGTGCCAGCATCGGGAACCGCTACGAGCAGTACTTC; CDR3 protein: CASIGNRYEQYF
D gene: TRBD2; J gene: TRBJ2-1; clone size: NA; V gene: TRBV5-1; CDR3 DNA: TGCGCCAGCGAGGCTAGCGGGTACAATGAGCAGTTCTTC; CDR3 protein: CASEASGYNEQFF
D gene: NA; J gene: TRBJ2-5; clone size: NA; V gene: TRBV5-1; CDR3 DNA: TGCGCCAGCAGCTCCGGACAGAACCAAGAGACCCAGTACTTC; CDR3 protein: CASSSGQNQETQYF
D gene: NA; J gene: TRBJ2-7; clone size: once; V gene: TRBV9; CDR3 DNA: TGTGCCAGCAGCGTAGACCTCTCCTCCTACGAGCAGTACTTC; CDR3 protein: CASSVDLSSYEQYF
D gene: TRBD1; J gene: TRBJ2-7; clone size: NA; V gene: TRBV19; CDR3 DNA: TGTGCCAGTAGAGGGACAGGGGGCATTTCGGACGAGCAGTACTTC; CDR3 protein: CASRGTGGISDEQYF
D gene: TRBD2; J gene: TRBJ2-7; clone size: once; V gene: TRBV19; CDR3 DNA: TGTGCCACGCGGACTAGCGGGAGTTCCTACGAGCAGTACTTC; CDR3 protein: CATRTSGSSYEQYF
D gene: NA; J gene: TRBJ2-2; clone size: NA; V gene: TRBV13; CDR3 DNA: TGTGCCAGCAGCTTAGGGGGCGGGGAGCTGTTTTTT; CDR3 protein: CASSLGGGELFF
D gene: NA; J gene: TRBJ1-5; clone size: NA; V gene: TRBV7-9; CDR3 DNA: TGTGCCAGCAGCTTGCCAGGGGTTAATCAGCCCCAGCATTTT; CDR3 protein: CASSLPGVNQPQHF
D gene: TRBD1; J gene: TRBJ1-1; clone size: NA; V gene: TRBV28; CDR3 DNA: TGTGCCAGCAGCCTAATAAAGGTGACAGGGGTAGTTGAAGCTTTCTTT; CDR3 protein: CASSLIKVTGVVEAFF
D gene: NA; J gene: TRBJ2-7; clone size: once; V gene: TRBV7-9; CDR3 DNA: TGTGCCAGCAGCTCCACCGAGTCCTACGAGCAGTACTTC; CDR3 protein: CASSSTESYEQYF
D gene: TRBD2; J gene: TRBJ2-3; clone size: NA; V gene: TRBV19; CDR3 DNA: TGTGCCAGTAACGGGGGGTACACAGATACGCAGTATTTT; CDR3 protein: CASNGGYTDTQYF
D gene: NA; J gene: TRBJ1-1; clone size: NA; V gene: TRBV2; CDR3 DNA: TGTGCCAGCAGTGTAAATGGGGTTGTGGGCACTGAAGCTTTCTTT; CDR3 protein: CASSVNGVVGTEAFF